This T cell receptor (beta chain) comes out of a study of T-cell reconstitution after alpha-beta-depleted transplantation in children. This clonotype was seen only a few times. The V gene end was trimmed by 1 base and the J gene end by 8 bases; junction bases not matched to a gene: 9. The germline gives CDR1 LNHNV, CDR2 YYDKDF (reference sequence). The CDR3 runs 16 residues. Construction of the TCRbeta library involved unique molecular identifiers. One entry per CDR3 protein, called by TCRdb with MiXCR from the PCR reads. This table has around 490,000 distinct CDR3 sequences, 10% to 12% appearing once.

The TCR comes from a female patient younger than 10 who had a stem cell transplant for aplastic anemia, so the T cells may come from the graft donor. V usage is TRBV15 and J usage is TRBJ1-4, with 8 bases that match TRBD1. Sequencing used PBMCs, mostly from graft donor cells, obtained 180 days after TCRalphabeta/CD19-depleted stem cell transplant. The CDR3 loop reads CATSRGSPYRGEKLFF. CDR3 in DNA: TGTGCCACCAGCAGAGGAAGCCCTTACAGGGGGGAAAAACTGTTTTTT.